The T cell receptor beta chain described here comes from a study of blood T cell repertoires in COVID-19. Study-level information: From the United States, Italy and Spain came samples of acute and convalescent COVID-19. The analysed material was cDNA or gDNA that came from T cells, B-cell-depleted T cells, or PBMCs.

Under the authors' procedure: Amplification of reference gene primers provided the estimated nucleated cell counts. Sequencing used immunoSEQ multiplex PCR; TCRdb keeps in-frame clones, though not all of them. V, J and clone size are those of that table, while D and trimming were read from the DNA. The sample contains 35,000 to 50,000 clones, about 70% of which appear only once. The CDR3 is 15 residues long. Trimming took 4 bases from V and 1 from J, leaving 15 bases between them. The germline CDR1 and CDR2 sequences are SGHDT and YYEEEE. This chain joins TRBV5-6 and TRBJ2-7; D not certain. This sequence was found in a man older than 75 with acute or convalescent COVID-19. Specimen: peripheral blood. The CDR3, as DNA: TGTGCCAGCAGCCGCGAAGTGGCCGGGTCCTACGAGCAGTACTTC. Its translation is CASSREVAGSYEQYF. Based on the CDR3 plus reference TRBV5-6 and TRBJ2-7, the full variable domain is DAGVTQSPTHLIKTRGQQVTLRCSPKSGHDTVSWYQQALGQGPQFIFQYYEEEERQRGNFPDRFSGHQFPNYSSELNVNALLLGDSALYLCASSREVAGSYEQYFGPGTRLTVT.